This TCR beta chain was found in a study of beta chain features in type 1 diabetes. Across the whole study: Healthy donors resembled patients in age, gender and cell yields.

The study reverse transcribed the entire isolated RNA, so it sequenced expressed TCRB transcripts. Repertoires were generated with immunoSEQ multiplex PCR, while TCRdb's copy carries only in-frame clones and drops some. The sample lists around 430,000 clones; roughly 30% were seen once. This clone was seen only once. The antigen is unknown. The germline V gene encodes CDR1 LNHNV and CDR2 YYDKDF (reference sequence). This CDR3 is 13 amino acids long. V was pared by 3 bases and J by 5 bases, with 11 bases between. Study observations and caveats: Type 1 diabetes patients showed a moderate but significant shortening of TCRB CDR3s in all four CD4+ subsets.

The genes are TRBV15 and TRBJ2-7; the D is unclear. This clonotype was sampled from a young man in good health. Input material: naive CD4+ T cells from blood. The CDR3 here is CATSSKSRNEQYF. The CDR3 region has the DNA TGTGCCACCAGCAGCAAATCTAGAAACGAGCAGTACTTC.